This T cell receptor beta chain was recorded in a study of cytomegalovirus exposure and HLA in healthy donors. The table lists this clone with a few counts. Antigen specificity is unknown. The V and J ends lost 2 bases and 3 bases respectively, with 19 bases between them. CDR3 length: 17 amino acids. Germline V CDR1 and CDR2: MNHNS, SASEGT. Study-level results: Based on reports, TCR beta sequences accurately predicted HLA-A and HLA-B alleles for most subjects. Reports credit the classifier with highly specific, highly sensitive diagnosis of cytomegalovirus status.

PCR was performed using 60 Vbeta and 13 Jbeta primers. Sequenced by immunoSEQ multiplex PCR; TCRdb stores in-frame clones only, minus some. This sample yields some 91,000 clones, of which roughly 86% are seen a single time; over 8.5% belongs to the top ten. The source is a man aged 25 to 40 in good health and CMV-seropositive. The chain couples TRBV6-1 to TRBJ1-1; D is perhaps TRBD1 (5 bases). Sequencing input: PBMCs. The CDR3, as DNA: TGTGCCAGCAGTGAAACAGTATTGGGGGGGAGAGACACTGAAGCTTTCTTT. Translation gives CASSETVLGGRDTEAFF.